These T cell receptor beta chains were read from a single sample in a study of blood T cell repertoires in COVID-19. The assay was immunoSEQ multiplex PCR, and TCRdb's table has in-frame clones only and misses some. The sample has 120,000 to 150,000 clones, around nine tenths seen once. The material sequenced was peripheral blood. These receptors all stem from a woman aged 55-69 years with acute or convalescent COVID-19. Each CDR3 is given with its conserved first and last residue. The order of the fields is J gene, D gene, clone size, V gene, CDR3 protein, CDR3 DNA. D genes are given only for firm matches. Some rows mark clone size as missing; the rest say once, few, many or name a class of expanded clone.

>TRBJ2-5|TRBD2|NA|TRBV19
CASSNSGGRETQYF
TGTGCCAGTAGCAATAGCGGGGGACGAGAGACCCAGTACTTC
>TRBJ2-7|NA|NA|TRBV6-2/TRBV6-3
CASSHPGREQYF
TGTGCCAGCAGTCACCCAGGGAGGGAGCAGTACTTC
>TRBJ2-6|NA|NA|TRBV5-1
CASSFSLSGANVLTF
TGCGCCAGCAGCTTCAGTCTCTCTGGGGCCAACGTCCTGACTTTC
>TRBJ2-7|TRBD1|NA|TRBV18
CASSPTGSYEQYF
TGTGCCAGCTCACCGACAGGGTCTTACGAGCAGTACTTC
>TRBJ1-6|TRBD1|once|TRBV5-4
CASWDRVGVYNSPLHF
TGTGCCAGTTGGGACAGGGTCGGGGTTTATAATTCACCCCTCCACTTT
>TRBJ2-1|TRBD2|NA|TRBV3-1/TRBV3-2
CASSQDRISGGYNEQFF
TGTGCCAGCAGCCAAGATAGGATTAGCGGGGGGTACAATGAGCAGTTCTTC
>TRBJ2-2|NA|NA|TRBV19
CASSIAGNTGELFF
TGTGCCAGTAGTATAGCGGGAAACACCGGGGAGCTGTTTTTT
>TRBJ2-7|NA|NA|TRBV3-1/TRBV3-2
CASRAGGRTYEQYF
TGTGCCAGCAGAGCCGGAGGGAGAACCTACGAGCAGTACTTC
>TRBJ2-1|NA|NA|TRBV11-2
CATQLDPSGYNEQFF
TGTGCCACCCAATTGGACCCCTCGGGGTACAATGAGCAGTTCTTC
>TRBJ1-2|TRBD1|NA|TRBV5-4
CASREDRGSNYGYTF
TGTGCCAGCAGGGAAGACAGGGGGTCTAACTATGGCTACACCTTC
>TRBJ2-7|NA|NA|TRBV5-1
CASSLVSSYEQYF
TGCGCCAGCAGCTTGGTGAGTTCCTACGAGCAGTACTTC
>TRBJ1-1|NA|NA|TRBV6-2/TRBV6-3
CASSSGGFRTNTEAFF
TGTGCCAGCAGTTCCGGGGGGTTCCGAACGAACACTGAAGCTTTCTTT
>TRBJ1-1|NA|NA|TRBV19
CASSIVPAGWAFF
TGTGCCAGTAGTATAGTCCCTGCAGGGTGGGCTTTCTTT
>TRBJ1-1|TRBD1|NA|TRBV7-2
CASSRTGTGNTEAFF
TGTGCCAGCAGCAGAACCGGGACAGGTAACACTGAAGCTTTCTTT
>TRBJ2-2|NA|NA|TRBV4-1
CASSQATGRGELFF
TGCGCCAGCAGCCAGGCTACAGGAAGGGGGGAGCTGTTTTTT
>TRBJ1-6|NA|NA|TRBV7-9
CASSSLTLGGPLHF
TGTGCCAGCAGCTCCCTTACCCTGGGGGGACCCCTCCACTTT
>TRBJ1-1|NA|NA|TRBV10-3
CAITRVLNTEAFF
TGTGCCATCACCAGGGTCCTGAACACTGAAGCTTTCTTT
>TRBJ2-3|NA|NA|TRBV24-1
CATSDHGTSTDTQYF
TGTGCCACCAGTGACCACGGGACTAGCACAGATACGCAGTATTTT
>TRBJ1-3|NA|NA|TRBV7-8
CASSAGTTGNTIYF
TGTGCCAGCAGCGCAGGGACTACTGGAAACACCATATATTTT
>TRBJ2-5|NA|NA|TRBV4-2
CASSQTDRAQETQYF
TGTGCCAGCAGCCAAACCGACAGAGCCCAAGAGACCCAGTACTTC
>TRBJ1-3|TRBD1|NA|TRBV7-6
CASSKHSRGSTGAENTIYF
TGTGCCAGCAGCAAACACAGCAGGGGGAGTACGGGCGCGGAAAACACCATATATTTT
>TRBJ1-1|TRBD1|NA|TRBV19
CASSPQGVSEAFF
TGTGCCAGTAGTCCCCAGGGGGTATCTGAAGCTTTCTTT
>TRBJ2-3|TRBD2|NA|TRBV6-1
CASSEGGTSGGLTDTQYF
TGTGCCAGCAGTGAAGGGGGGACTAGCGGGGGCCTTACAGATACGCAGTATTTT
>TRBJ2-3|TRBD1|NA|TRBV9
CASSVAWDRGDTQYF
TGTGCCAGCAGCGTAGCTTGGGACAGGGGCGATACGCAGTATTTT
>TRBJ1-5|NA|few|TRBV12-3/TRBV12-4
CASSLGGGQPQHF
TGTGCCAGCAGTTTAGGAGGCGGTCAGCCCCAGCATTTT
>TRBJ2-7|NA|once|TRBV3-1/TRBV3-2
CASSQLPYEQYF
TGTGCCAGCAGCCAACTCCCCTACGAGCAGTACTTC
>TRBJ2-3|NA|NA|TRBV29-1
CSAYTRETTDTQYF
TGCAGCGCTTATACTAGAGAGACCACAGATACGCAGTATTTT
>TRBJ2-7|NA|NA|TRBV19
CASSLQGWGQQYF
TGTGCCAGTAGTCTTCAGGGCTGGGGGCAGCAGTACTTC
>TRBJ2-5|NA|NA|TRBV6-5
CASSYYVAAIQETQYF
TGTGCCAGCAGTTACTATGTCGCCGCGATACAAGAGACCCAGTACTTC
>TRBJ1-2|TRBD1|NA|TRBV4-1
CASSQVPTGGGTYGYTF
TGCGCCAGCAGCCAAGTTCCGACAGGGGGTGGGACCTATGGCTACACCTTC
>TRBJ1-3|TRBD1|NA|TRBV7-2
CASSSPNRDRGNTIYF
TGTGCCAGCAGCTCCCCTAACCGGGACAGGGGAAACACCATATATTTT